The 10 T cell receptor beta chains given below trace back to one sample, sequenced in a study of T cell changes during pregnancy in multiple sclerosis. Generated by immunoSEQ multiplex PCR, the TCRdb table keeps only in-frame clones and is missing some. The sample shows about 89,000 clones, about 92% of them seen only once. The specimen was peripheral blood, collected after pregnancy. Receptors originate from a female donor in good health, enrolled as a control in a pregnancy study.

This clone was detected only once. The chain links TRBV7-2 to TRBJ2-2; D is possibly TRBD2 (6 bases). CDR1 is SGHTA, CDR2 FQGNSA, per germline. CDR3 size: 17 residues. Trimming pared 0 bases from V and 6 bases from J, leaving 17 bases between. The CDR3 region has the DNA TGTGCCAGCAGCTTAGCTCCCGGGAGTGGTAGTTCCGGGGAGCTGTTTTTT. Encoded protein: CASSLAPGSGSSGELFF.

The rearrangement joins TRBV28 to TRBJ2-3; D is unclear. Trimming took off 7 bases at V and 2 bases at J, with 4 bases between the two ends. Germline CDR1 and CDR2: MDHEN and SYDVKM. The CDR3 runs 11 residues. The CDR3 nucleotides read TGTGCCAGCACGGTCACAGATACGCAGTATTTT. This gives the protein CASTVTDTQYF.

The chain couples TRBV19 to TRBJ1-1, with D maybe TRBD1 (5 bases). Germline-derived CDR1 and CDR2 are LNHDA and SQIVND (reference sequence). The V and J ends lost 6 bases and 0 bases respectively, with 11 bases between them. The CDR3 is 14 amino acids. CDR3: CASSSRAMNTEAFF. Here the CDR3 DNA reads TGTGCCAGTAGCAGCAGGGCCATGAACACTGAAGCTTTCTTT.

This chain links TRBV2 with TRBJ2-2; 11 bases fit TRBD1. V was pared by 6 bases and J by 5 bases, with 11 bases of the junction left unmatched. Germline V CDR1 and CDR2: SNHLY, FYNNEI. This CDR3 region has 17 residues. The CDR3 nucleotides read TGTGCCAGCAGCTACCTAACCGGGACAGGGGGGACCGGGGAGCTGTTTTTT. Its translation is CASSYLTGTGGTGELFF.

The chain carries TRBV7-3 and TRBJ2-2; 7 nucleotides align to TRBD1. The CDR3 runs 16 residues. The V and J ends lost 5 bases and 6 bases, in that order; junction bases with no gene match: 12. The germline CDR1 and CDR2 sequences are SGHTA and FQGTGA. The CDR3, as DNA: TGTGCCAGCAGCAAAACGGGACAGCGCACCGCCGGGGAGCTGTTTTTT. Its translation: CASSKTGQRTAGELFF.

The chain joins TRBV19 to TRBJ1-5; D is unresolved. Trimming shortened V by 8 bases and J by 0 bases, and 14 bases separated the two germline ends. This CDR3 is 15 amino acids long. Germline CDR1 is LNHDA and CDR2 is SQIVND (reference sequence). This chain's CDR3 is CASSQSGYSNQPQHF. CDR3 in DNA: TGTGCCAGTTCACAAAGCGGGTATAGCAATCAGCCCCAGCATTTT.

This sequence joins TRBV6-5 and TRBJ1-1; D remains ambiguous. The CDR3 runs to 16 residues. Germline CDR1 reads MNHEY; CDR2 reads SVGAGI. Deletions cut 2 bases from V and 0 bases from J, with 13 bases between. CDR3 protein: CASSYASGGLNTEAFF. CDR3 coding DNA: TGTGCCAGCAGTTACGCTTCCGGAGGGCTGAACACTGAAGCTTTCTTT.

This clone was observed once. The J gene is TRBJ2-7, the V gene TRBV7-6; tentative D call: TRBD1 (6 bases). The V and J ends lost 5 bases and 0 bases respectively, with 20 bases between them. CDR3 length equals 17 residues. The germline CDR1 and CDR2 sequences are SGHVS and FNYEAQ. The CDR3 protein is CASSPKGWQGSSYEQYF. The CDR3, as DNA: TGTGCCAGCAGCCCGAAGGGATGGCAGGGGAGCTCCTACGAGCAGTACTTC.

The V gene is TRBV7-8, the J gene TRBJ1-1, with D possibly TRBD1 on 5 matching bases. CDR1 is SGHVS, CDR2 FQNEAQ, per germline. Trimming stripped 5 bases from V and 4 bases from J, with 14 bases between. CDR3 length: 14 amino acids. DNA for the CDR3: TGTGCCAGCAGCAAGGGGCGGGGAGGCACTGAAGCTTTCTTT. It translates to CASSKGRGGTEAFF.

The CDR3 nucleotides read TGTGCCAGCAGGGGGGGGGTAGCGGGACGGCAGTACTTC. Its protein product is CASRGGVAGRQYF. V gene TRBV2 combines with J gene TRBJ2-7; 8 bases are shared with TRBD2. The CDR3 runs 13 residues. V lost 6 bases to trimming and J lost 9 bases; unmatched junction nucleotides: 10. CDR1 and CDR2 (germline): SNHLY, FYNNEI. Full variable domain (missing parts from reference TRBV2 and TRBJ2-7): EPEVTQTPSHQVTQMGQEVILRCVPISNHLYFYWYRQILGQKVEFLVSFYNNEISEKSEIFDDQFSVERPDGSNFTLKIRSTKLEDSAMYFCASRGGVAGRQYFGPGTRLTVT.